A single sample is the source of the 4 T cell receptor beta chains below, sequenced in a study of blood T cell repertoires in COVID-19. Measured with immunoSEQ multiplex PCR; TCRdb has only the in-frame clones, and not every one. The sample includes 30,000 to 35,000 clones, 81% of them seen just once. Source material: peripheral blood. The origin of the receptors is a man between 65 and 79 years old with COVID-19, enrolled during active disease.

The chain couples TRBV28 to TRBJ1-2; TRBD1 might be the D (6 bases). Germline V gene sequence: CDR1 MDHEN, CDR2 SYDVKM. The CDR3 runs 13 residues. V shed 6 bases and J shed 5 bases, with 13 bases lying between them. The CDR3 DNA follows: TGTGCCAGCAGGAGCCAGGGGATATATGGCTACACCTTC. Encoded protein: CASRSQGIYGYTF.

The chain couples TRBV5-4 to TRBJ2-2, with D maybe TRBD2 (6 bases). There are 16 residues in the CDR3. The ends were cut back, 2 bases at V and 1 base at J, with 12 bases in the middle. CDR1 and CDR2 from the germline V gene are SGHNT and YYREEE (reference sequence). The CDR3 is CASSFLVSGNTGELFF. The CDR3 nucleotides read TGTGCCAGCAGCTTTCTGGTTAGCGGGAACACCGGGGAGCTGTTTTTT.

The gene calls are TRBV19 and TRBJ2-6; D may be TRBD1 (5 bases). V was cut by 3 bases and J by 1 base, with 7 bases left in between. CDR3 length equals 15 residues. From germline, CDR1 is LNHDA and CDR2 SQIVND (reference sequence). CDR3 sequence: CASSIQGSGANVLTF. The CDR3 nucleotides read TGTGCCAGTAGTATCCAGGGATCTGGGGCCAACGTCCTGACTTTC.

This clone was counted only a few times. Within the sample, other DNA sequences also encode this same CDR3. V usage is TRBV28 and J usage is TRBJ1-1; no reliable D call. The CDR3 has 12 amino acids. V was clipped by 6 bases and J by 3 bases, with 8 bases between them. CDR1 is MDHEN and CDR2 is SYDVKM in the germline V gene. CDR3 DNA: TGTGCCAGCAGCCGTGACTACACTGAAGCTTTCTTT. Residues: CASSRDYTEAFF.